This T cell receptor (beta chain) was recovered during a study of beta chain features in type 1 diabetes. Study-wide points: It was among patients, rather than healthy donors, that naive, central memory and Treg TCRB repertoires appeared more similar. Shortening of TCRB CDR3s, moderate but significant, appeared in all four CD4+ subsets of Type 1 diabetes patients.

Of the isolated RNA, all was reverse transcribed, and so the sequenced material was expressed TCRB transcripts. The table came from immunoSEQ multiplex PCR; TCRdb's copy has only in-frame clones and leaves some out. The data hold a few hundred thousand clones, with 25% to 30% observed a single time. A note on this clone: Its antigen remains unidentified.

This sequence originates from a man younger than 45 in good health. The specimen was central memory CD4+ T cells from blood.

The CDR3 sequence: CASIQTGRRDEQYF. The CDR3 DNA follows: TGTGCCAGCATTCAGACCGGGCGGAGGGACGAGCAGTACTTC. The chain is built from TRBV28 and TRBJ2-7, with D possibly TRBD2 on 6 matching bases. This CDR3 contains 14 residues. Trimming pared 7 bases from V and 5 bases from J, leaving 18 bases between. Germline V CDR1 and CDR2: MDHEN, SYDVKM. Variable domain in full (rest from reference TRBV28 and TRBJ2-7): DVKVTQSSRYLVKRTGEKVFLECVQDMDHENMFWYRQDPGLGLRLIYFSYDVKMKEKGDIPEGYSVSREKKERFSLILESASTNQTSMYLCASIQTGRRDEQYFGPGTRLTVT.